This T cell receptor (beta chain) was retrieved from a study of T cell changes during pregnancy in multiple sclerosis. Sequenced by immunoSEQ multiplex PCR; TCRdb stores in-frame clones only, minus some. In the table there are approximately 31,000 clones, about 93% of which are singletons. The CDR3 has 12 amino acids. The germline CDR1 and CDR2 sequences are GTSNPN and SVGIG (reference sequence). Trimming left V 2 bases short and J 5 bases short, with 9 bases between. This TCR derives from a female donor with multiple sclerosis, enrolled in a pregnancy study. J is TRBJ1-2 and V is TRBV30; D ambiguous. This material consisted of CD4+ T cells from peripheral blood mononuclear cells, taken in the second trimester of pregnancy. This CDR3 is CAWSRTEYGYTF. The DNA for the CDR3 is TGTGCCTGGAGTCGAACAGAGTATGGCTACACCTTC.